The 31 T cell receptor beta chains given below trace back to one sample, sequenced in a study of shared clonotypes between healthy human individuals. Repertoires were generated with immunoSEQ multiplex PCR, while TCRdb's copy carries only in-frame clones and drops some. The sample consists of millions of clones, approximately 93% of them appearing once. Material for sequencing was naive CD4+ T cells from PBMCs. Subset of the sample: CD45RA+ positively selected. Every receptor here comes from a man aged 18 to 30 in good health. Some clones in this sample may be carry-over from other donors' samples.

V gene TRBV7-9 combines with J gene TRBJ2-1; TRBD2 matches 7 bases. Germline-derived CDR1 and CDR2 are SEHNR and FQNEAQ (reference sequence). The CDR3 length is 18 residues. V gave up 4 bases and J gave up 3 bases; unmatched junction bases: 15. CDR3 residues: CASSSLNAREALYNEQFF. For the CDR3, the DNA is TGTGCCAGCAGCTCTTTAAACGCTCGGGAGGCTCTCTACAATGAGCAGTTCTTC.

The rearrangement uses TRBV7-3 and TRBJ2-7, with D tentatively TRBD1 or TRBD2 (6 bases each). The CDR3 runs to 19 residues. Trimming shortened V by 7 bases and J by 5 bases, and 33 bases separated the two germline ends. Germline V lookup: CDR1 SGHTA, CDR2 FQGTGA. The CDR3 region has the DNA TGTGCCAGCACCTTTACGGGGTGTGGGGAGGTCAAGGGGGAAAACGAGCAGTACTTC. It is translated as CASTFTGCGEVKGENEQYF.

This sequence joins TRBV5-4 and TRBJ2-3, with unresolved D. Germline CDR1 SGHNT, CDR2 YYREEE (reference sequence). V lost 4 bases to trimming and J lost 4 bases, with 13 bases between them. The CDR3 is made up of 14 amino acids. CDR3 region: CASSPLGRADTQYF. In DNA form, the CDR3 reads TGTGCCAGCAGCCCCCTGGGTCGGGCAGATACGCAGTATTTT.

V is TRBV5-1 and J is TRBJ2-1; 8 positions agree with TRBD1. Germline assignment: CDR1 SGHRS and CDR2 YFSETQ. The CDR3 is 15 amino acids. The V and J ends lost 1 base and 3 bases, in that order; junction bases with no gene match: 3. The CDR3 coding sequence is TGCGCCAGCAGCTTGACAGGGGGTGACTACAATGAGCAGTTCTTC. Amino acid sequence: CASSLTGGDYNEQFF.

This clone was seen a single time. This chain connects TRBV6-6 to TRBJ1-2; 7 bases align to TRBD1. V shed 5 bases and J 6 bases; nucleotides not matched to a gene: 6. CDR3 size: 13 residues. The germline gives CDR1 MNHNY, CDR2 SVGAGI (reference sequence). CDR3 residues: CASSRDRFNGYTF. DNA for the CDR3: TGTGCCAGCAGTAGGGACAGATTCAATGGCTACACCTTC.

This chain links TRBV13 with TRBJ2-1; 12 bases map to TRBD2. With 5 bases clipped from V and 7 bases from J, the junction kept 6 bases outside the gene matches. The CDR3 sequence is 15 residues long. Germline CDR1 PRHDT, CDR2 FYEKMQ (reference sequence). Here the CDR3 DNA reads TGTGCCAGCAGCGTAAGGGGGACTAGCGGGAATGAGCAGTTCTTC. Its protein is CASSVRGTSGNEQFF.

Worth noting for this clone: This sample also contains other DNA sequences that code for the same CDR3. J is TRBJ2-7 and V is TRBV18; 8 bases are shared with TRBD2. The CDR3 loop spans 16 amino acids. V was pared by 0 bases and J by 2 bases, with 6 bases of the junction left unmatched. CDR1 KGHSH and CDR2 LQKENI come from the germline V gene. In nucleotides, the CDR3 is TGTGCCAGCTCACCACCAGGGAGCGGGAGAGCCTACGAGCAGTACTTC. Its protein is CASSPPGSGRAYEQYF.

This clone has just one count. This sequence joins TRBV10-3 and TRBJ1-2; D unresolved. Germline V gene lookup returns CDR1 ENHRY and CDR2 SYGVKD. V was pared by 2 bases and J by 6 bases, with 13 bases between. This CDR3 spans 14 amino acids. The CDR3, as DNA: TGTGCCATCAGTGAGGAGGGAAGGAAAGATGGCTACACCTTC. Translating it yields CAISEEGRKDGYTF.

The rearrangement links TRBV7-2 to TRBJ2-2, with no clear D. The germline CDR1 and CDR2 sequences are SGHTA and FQGNSA. Trimming pared 3 bases from V and 1 base from J, leaving 9 bases between. The CDR3 contains 15 residues. Here the CDR3 DNA reads TGTGCCAGCAGCTTCCGGTCAGGGAACACCGGGGAGCTGTTTTTT. The encoded protein is CASSFRSGNTGELFF.

The chain is built from TRBV4-1 and TRBJ1-4, with D possibly being TRBD1 (5 bases). With 1 base removed from V and 0 bases from J, the gap between germline ends came to 9 bases. CDR1 is MGHRA and CDR2 is YSYEKL in the germline V gene. The CDR3 is made up of 16 amino acids. This CDR3 is CASSQVPGPTNEKLFF. CDR3 bases: TGCGCCAGCAGCCAAGTTCCGGGGCCAACTAATGAAAAACTGTTTTTT.

This chain joins TRBV5-1 and TRBJ1-4, with TRBD1 matching 7 bases. V lost 8 bases to trimming and J lost 5 bases; unmatched junction nucleotides: 6. The CDR3 sequence is 13 residues long. Germline loops: CDR1 SGHRS, CDR2 YFSETQ. CDR3 amino acids: CASTRDSNEKLFF. Written as DNA, the CDR3 is TGCGCCAGTACCCGGGACAGCAATGAAAAACTGTTTTTT.

In the case of this clone: The sample has other DNA sequences that encode this CDR3 too. The rearrangement joins TRBV5-1 to TRBJ1-1; 9 bases line up with TRBD1. The ends lost 4 bases at V and 1 base at J; junction bases unmatched: 5. Germline CDR1 SGHRS, CDR2 YFSETQ. This CDR3 has 15 amino acids. CDR3 bases: TGCGCCAGCAGCCCCACAGGGGGCACGAACACTGAAGCTTTCTTT. This sequence encodes CASSPTGGTNTEAFF.

The chain is built from TRBV4-3 and TRBJ1-3, with D uncertain. CDR3 size: 17 residues. The V gene lost 0 bases and the J gene lost 4 bases, with 16 bases spanning the gap. The germline V gene has CDR1 LGHNA and CDR2 YSLEER. CDR3 in amino acids: CASSQDPPGQTGNTIYF. CDR3 in DNA: TGCGCCAGCAGCCAAGACCCTCCGGGCCAGACGGGAAACACCATATATTTT.

This CDR3 reads CASSFLVTREKLFF. The DNA for the CDR3 is TGTGCCAGCAGCTTTTTGGTTACGAGGGAAAAACTGTTTTTT. The rearrangement links TRBV28 to TRBJ1-4; D remains unclear. The V end was cut by 6 bases, the J end by 8 bases, with 16 bases between. Germline CDR1 MDHEN, CDR2 SYDVKM. CDR3 length equals 14 residues.

CDR3 nucleotide sequence: TGTGCCAGCAGCTTAGGACTAGCGGGAGGGAACACAGATACGCAGTATTTT. Protein sequence: CASSLGLAGGNTDTQYF. This chain joins TRBV13 and TRBJ2-3; 13 bases fit TRBD2. V lost 0 bases to trimming and J lost 2 bases; unmatched junction nucleotides: 2. From germline, CDR1 is PRHDT and CDR2 FYEKMQ (reference sequence). The CDR3 extends over 17 amino acids.

The chain couples TRBV5-1 to TRBJ1-2; 9 bases agree with TRBD1. CDR1 and CDR2 from the germline V gene are SGHRS and YFSETQ. After removal of 5 bases from V and 7 bases from J, the junction contained 15 bases not matched to a gene. This CDR3 has 16 residues. CDR3 DNA: TGCGCCAGCAGTTTTGAGCCGGCCGGGACAGGGATTGGCTACACCTTC. It specifies CASSFEPAGTGIGYTF.

The chain combines TRBV9 with TRBJ2-5; 7 bases map to TRBD2. CDR3 length: 16 amino acids. Trimming took 1 base from V and 4 from J; bases not matched to a gene: 10. Germline CDR1 SGDLS, CDR2 YYNGEE. The CDR3 sequence: CASSVMASGKIETQYF. CDR3 DNA: TGTGCCAGCAGCGTAATGGCTAGCGGCAAAATAGAGACCCAGTACTTC.

This clone was picked up one time. The CDR3 DNA sequence: TGTGCCAGCAGGCCGGGACAAGGGGCAGATACGCAGTATTTT. Its translation is CASRPGQGADTQYF. The chain uses TRBV6-6 and TRBJ2-3; D might be TRBD1 (6 bases). V was shortened by 6 bases and J by 4 bases, with 14 bases between the two germline ends. The CDR3 covers 14 residues. The germline CDR1 and CDR2 sequences are MNHNY and SVGAGI (reference sequence).

The V and J genes are TRBV27 and TRBJ1-1; D is undetermined. The ends were cut back, 6 bases at V and 6 bases at J, with 26 bases in the middle. Germline V CDR1 and CDR2: MNHEY, SMNVEV (reference sequence). The CDR3 extends over 17 amino acids. The CDR3 loop is CASRTIKRLGGVPEAFF. The DNA of the CDR3 is TGTGCCAGCAGGACGATTAAACGACTGGGAGGAGTGCCTGAAGCTTTCTTT.

V and J are TRBV7-3 and TRBJ1-1; TRBD1 agrees at 7 bases. J gave up 13 bases and V 1 base, and 15 bases lay outside the gene matches. Germline CDR1 and CDR2: SGHTA and FQGTGA. CDR3 length equals 15 residues. The CDR3 is CASSLRTEGANKLFF. Written as DNA, the CDR3 is TGTGCCAGCAGCTTAAGGACGGAGGGGGCGAACAAGCTTTTCTTT. Drawing the rest from reference TRBV7-3 and TRBJ1-1, the complete variable domain is GAGVSQTPSNKVTEKGKYVELRCDPISGHTALYWYRQSLGQGPEFLIYFQGTGAADDSGLPNDRFFAVRPEGSVSTLKIQRTERGDSAVYLCASSLRTEGANKLFFGQGTRLTVV.

This clone has just one count. The rearrangement joins TRBV18 to TRBJ1-2, with TRBD1 matching 9 bases. The CDR3 totals 17 residues. The V and J ends lost 3 bases and 2 bases, in that order; junction bases with no gene match: 10. Germline V CDR1 and CDR2: KGHSH, LQKENI. CDR3 nucleotides: TGTGCCAGCTCACCTCAGCCGGGACAGGGTGCGAACTATGGCTACACCTTC. Amino acid sequence: CASSPQPGQGANYGYTF.

This sequence joins TRBV4-3 and TRBJ1-2, with D possibly TRBD1 on 5 matching bases. Trimming removed 1 base from V and 7 bases from J, with 16 bases in between. The length of the CDR3 is 15 residues. Germline-derived CDR1 and CDR2 are LGHNA and YSLEER. CDR3: CASSQAVVAGTGYTF. CDR3 coding DNA: TGCGCCAGCAGCCAAGCTGTGGTGGCAGGGACTGGCTACACCTTC.

This chain links TRBV30 with TRBJ2-3, with TRBD1 as a possible D gene (5 bases). Trimming left V 4 bases short and J 2 bases short, with 13 bases between. The V gene's germline CDR1 is GTSNPN and CDR2 SVGIG (reference sequence). This CDR3 is built from 14 residues. This CDR3 is CAWNEVRVTDTQYF. Written as DNA, the CDR3 is TGTGCCTGGAACGAAGTCAGGGTCACAGATACGCAGTATTTT.

J is TRBJ2-3 and V is TRBV9, with 14 bases lining up with TRBD2. V gave up 4 bases and J gave up 4 bases; unmatched junction bases: 5. CDR3 size: 16 residues. CDR1 and CDR2 from the germline V gene are SGDLS and YYNGEE. CDR3 sequence (DNA): TGTGCCAGCAGCAAGACTAGCGGGAGGGTGGCAGATACGCAGTATTTT. It codes for CASSKTSGRVADTQYF.

In its sample, this clone was seen once. The J gene is TRBJ2-5, the V gene TRBV5-1; no definite D call. The CDR3 runs to 15 residues. Germline V gene data show CDR1 as SGHRS and CDR2 as YFSETQ. Trimming took off 6 bases at V and 0 bases at J, with 15 bases between the two ends. This CDR3 reads CASTRSEADQETQYF. In DNA form, the CDR3 reads TGCGCCAGCACCCGGTCCGAGGCGGACCAAGAGACCCAGTACTTC.

This rearrangement joins TRBV10-3 to TRBJ2-3; 7 positions match TRBD1. Germline CDR1 is ENHRY and CDR2 is SYGVKD. The CDR3 runs to 17 residues. The ends lost 2 bases at V and 2 bases at J; junction bases unmatched: 10. In DNA, the CDR3 is TGTGCCATCAGTGAGACCTTGGACAGGACGAACACAGATACGCAGTATTTT. It encodes CAISETLDRTNTDTQYF.

The chain recombines TRBV15 with TRBJ2-3; tentatively, D is TRBD2 (6 bases). There are 14 residues in the CDR3. The V end lost 0 bases, the J end lost 4 bases, and 8 bases lay between the germline ends. Germline CDR1 is LNHNV and CDR2 is YYDKDF (reference sequence). The DNA for the CDR3 is TGTGCCACCAGCAGAGACGGGAGATCAGATACGCAGTATTTT. As protein: CATSRDGRSDTQYF.

Comments on this clone: The same CDR3 is also encoded by other DNA sequences in this sample. The chain couples TRBV18 to TRBJ2-3, with D uncertain. The CDR3 contains 12 residues. Germline V gene sequence: CDR1 KGHSH, CDR2 LQKENI. V lost 2 bases to trimming and J lost 2 bases, with 2 bases between them. The CDR3 bases are TGTGCCAGCTCACCAACCACAGATACGCAGTATTTT. This codes for CASSPTTDTQYF.

In the case of this clone: The sample contains more than one DNA sequence encoding this CDR3. V and J are TRBV7-9 and TRBJ2-7; D is unclear. The CDR3 is 11 residues long. The germline V and J ends were trimmed by 1 base and 6 bases, with 4 bases remaining between them. Germline-derived CDR1 and CDR2 are SEHNR and FQNEAQ (reference sequence). Here the CDR3 reads CASSLVSEQYF. The CDR3 nucleotides read TGTGCCAGCAGCTTAGTTTCCGAGCAGTACTTC. The entire variable domain, with the rest obtained from reference TRBV7-9 and TRBJ2-7, is as follows: DTGVSQNPRHKITKRGQNVTFRCDPISEHNRLYWYRQTLGQGPEFLTYFQNEAQLEKSRLLSDRFSAERPKGSFSTLEIQRTEQGDSAMYLCASSLVSEQYFGPGTRLTVT.

This rearrangement joins TRBV7-2 to TRBJ2-3; TRBD2 aligns across 13 bases. This CDR3 comprises 18 residues. J was trimmed by 7 bases and V by 0 bases; bases with no gene match: 10. Looked up from germline, CDR1 is SGHTA and CDR2 is FQGNSA. DNA of the CDR3: TGTGCCAGCAGCTTAGCGCTAAAGACTAGCGGGAGGCTGTATACGCAGTATTTT. Its translation: CASSLALKTSGRLYTQYF.

This chain connects TRBV30 to TRBJ2-1; D remains ambiguous. In germline, CDR1 is GTSNPN, CDR2 SVGIG (reference sequence). V was clipped by 2 bases and J by 0 bases, with 11 bases between them. CDR3 size: 15 residues. The CDR3 region is CAWSLAFSSYNEQFF. The CDR3 region has the DNA TGTGCCTGGAGTTTGGCTTTCAGCTCCTACAATGAGCAGTTCTTC.